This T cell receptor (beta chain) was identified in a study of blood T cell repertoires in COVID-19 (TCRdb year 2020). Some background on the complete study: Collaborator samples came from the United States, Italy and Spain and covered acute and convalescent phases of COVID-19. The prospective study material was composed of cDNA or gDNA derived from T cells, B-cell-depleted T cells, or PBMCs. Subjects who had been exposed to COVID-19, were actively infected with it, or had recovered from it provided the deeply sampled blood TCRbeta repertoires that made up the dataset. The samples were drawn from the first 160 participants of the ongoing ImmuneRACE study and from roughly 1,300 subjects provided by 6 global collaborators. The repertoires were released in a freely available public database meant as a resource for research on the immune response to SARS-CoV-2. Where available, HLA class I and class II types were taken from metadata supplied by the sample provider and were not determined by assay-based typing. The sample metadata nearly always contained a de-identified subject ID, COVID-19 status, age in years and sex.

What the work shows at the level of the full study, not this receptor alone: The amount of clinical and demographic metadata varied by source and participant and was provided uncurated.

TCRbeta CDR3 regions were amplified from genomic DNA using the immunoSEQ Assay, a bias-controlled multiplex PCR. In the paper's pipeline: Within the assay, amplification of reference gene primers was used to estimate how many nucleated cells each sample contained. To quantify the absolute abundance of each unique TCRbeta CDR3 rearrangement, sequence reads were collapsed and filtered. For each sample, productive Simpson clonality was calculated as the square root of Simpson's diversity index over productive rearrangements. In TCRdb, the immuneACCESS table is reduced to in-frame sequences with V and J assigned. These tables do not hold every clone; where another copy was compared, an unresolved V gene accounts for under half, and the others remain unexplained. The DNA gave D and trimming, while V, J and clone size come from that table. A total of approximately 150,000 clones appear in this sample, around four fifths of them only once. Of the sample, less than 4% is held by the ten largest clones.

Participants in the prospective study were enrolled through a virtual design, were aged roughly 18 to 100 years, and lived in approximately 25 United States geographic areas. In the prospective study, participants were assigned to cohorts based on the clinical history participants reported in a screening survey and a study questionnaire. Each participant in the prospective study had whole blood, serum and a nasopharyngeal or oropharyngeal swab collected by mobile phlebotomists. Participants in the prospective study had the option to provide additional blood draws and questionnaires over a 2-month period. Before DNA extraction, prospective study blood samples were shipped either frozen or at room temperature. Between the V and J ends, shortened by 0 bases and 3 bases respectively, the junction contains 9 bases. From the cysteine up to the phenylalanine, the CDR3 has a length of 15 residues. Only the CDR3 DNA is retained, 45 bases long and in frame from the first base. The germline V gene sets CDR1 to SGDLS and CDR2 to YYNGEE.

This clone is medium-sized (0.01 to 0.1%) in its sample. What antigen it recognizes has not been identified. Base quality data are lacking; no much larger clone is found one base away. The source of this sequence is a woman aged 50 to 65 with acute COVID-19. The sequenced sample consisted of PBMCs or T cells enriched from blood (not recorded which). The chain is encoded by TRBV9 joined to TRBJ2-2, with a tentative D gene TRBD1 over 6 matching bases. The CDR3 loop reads CASSVVSGDTGELFF. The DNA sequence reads TGTGCCAGCAGCGTAGTATCAGGGGACACCGGGGAGCTGTTTTTT.